This is a list of T cell receptor beta chains from one sample in a study of PD-1 blockade in classical Hodgkin lymphoma. Assay: immunoSEQ multiplex PCR; the TCRdb copy retains only in-frame clones and omits some. The sample lists approximately 60,000 clones; approximately 90% were seen once. Sequences were derived from peripheral blood mononuclear cells (PBMCs), sampled at baseline. The receptors here all came from a human donor with classical Hodgkin lymphoma. CDR3s include the opening cysteine and the closing phenylalanine or tryptophan. D genes are given only for firm matches. Clone size, where shown, is once, few, many, or a class for clones that have expanded.

V gene,J gene,D gene,clone size,CDR3 DNA,CDR3 protein
TRBV11-2,TRBJ2-5,TRBD2,.,TGTGCCAGCAGCTTAGAACTGCGGGGGGGTCGCGAGACCCAGTACTTC,CASSLELRGGRETQYF
TRBV18,TRBJ1-5,.,.,TGTGCCAGCTCACCATCACAGGGAAACCAGCCCCAGCATTTT,CASSPSQGNQPQHF
TRBV7-9,TRBJ1-1,.,.,TGTGCCAGCAGCTTAGTGGGGGCCATGAACACTGAAGCTTTCTTT,CASSLVGAMNTEAFF
TRBV10-1,TRBJ2-1,.,.,TGCGCCAGCAGTGAGTCCCGGGGAGTTTACAATGAGCAGTTCTTC,CASSESRGVYNEQFF
TRBV9,TRBJ1-1,TRBD1,medium-sized,TGTGCCAGCAGCGACCTACAGGGGAAGAACACTGAAGCTTTCTTT,CASSDLQGKNTEAFF
TRBV7-2,TRBJ2-7,TRBD1,.,TGTGCCAGCAGCTGGGGGACAGGTACCTACGAGCAGTACTTC,CASSWGTGTYEQYF
TRBV4-1,TRBJ2-3,TRBD2,once,TGCGCCAGCAGCCTCCTGGGGGGCCTAGCGGGGATCACAGATACGCAGTATTTT,CASSLLGGLAGITDTQYF
TRBV19,TRBJ1-4,.,once,TGTGCCAGTAGCATGCAGACCGGGAACATAAATGAAAAACTGTTTTTT,CASSMQTGNINEKLFF
TRBV30,TRBJ2-1,.,.,TGTGCCTGGAGTTCGACCGGGGGGCCCCTTTACAATGAGCAGTTCTTC,CAWSSTGGPLYNEQFF
TRBV7-3,TRBJ2-3,.,once,TGTGCCAGCAGCTCCCGGGACCGCACAGATACGCAGTATTTT,CASSSRDRTDTQYF
TRBV5-6,TRBJ1-1,TRBD1,.,TGTGCCAGCAGGAGTCAGGGGGCGAGAACTGAAGCTTTCTTT,CASRSQGARTEAFF
TRBV29-1,TRBJ1-2,TRBD1,.,TGCAGCGTTGAAGAAAGCTCGGACAGGAGTGTCTATGGCCACACCTTC,CSVEESSDRSVYGHTF
TRBV6-5,TRBJ1-2,.,few,TGTGCCAGCAGCAATGCACCAGGATATTACTATGGCTACACCTTC,CASSNAPGYYYGYTF
TRBV7-2,TRBJ1-2,TRBD1,.,TGTGCCAGCAGCCACCGGGACAGAGGCGATGGCTACACCTTC,CASSHRDRGDGYTF
TRBV15,TRBJ2-6,.,.,TGTGCCACCAGCAGAGGGGCCCCTCGGCAGCCTACATTTGTCCTGACTTTC,CATSRGAPRQPTFVLTF
TRBV10-2,TRBJ1-4,.,.,TGCGCCAGCATACAGACGGGCATCGGTGAAAAACTGTTTTTT,CASIQTGIGEKLFF
TRBV28,TRBJ1-1,.,.,TGTGCCAGCAGTTGGGCTTCCGAAGCTTTCTTT,CASSWASEAFF
TRBV9,TRBJ2-7,.,.,TGTGCCAGCAGCGTAACCGAGAGCTCCTACGAGCAGTACTTC,CASSVTESSYEQYF
TRBV6-1,TRBJ2-5,TRBD2,once,TGTGCCAGCAGTGAAGCGCTTCGAGCGGGGGGGCAAGGGGAGACCCAGTACTTC,CASSEALRAGGQGETQYF
TRBV18,TRBJ1-1,.,few,TGTGCCAGCTCACCGCGCGCGGGGCAGAACACTGAAGCTTTCTTT,CASSPRAGQNTEAFF
TRBV14,TRBJ1-2,TRBD1,.,TGTGCCAGCAGCCAAGCCCAGACAGGGGAGGGCGGTGGCTACACCTTC,CASSQAQTGEGGGYTF
TRBV12-2,TRBJ2-2,.,.,TGTGCAAGTCGCTTCCATGCCGGGGAGCTGTTTTTT,CASRFHAGELFF
TRBV18,TRBJ2-7,.,.,TGTGCCAGCTCACCGCCGCGGGCACAGGTTGGAAGTGGGCAGTACTTC,CASSPPRAQVGSGQYF
TRBV7-2,TRBJ1-5,.,.,TGTGCCAGCAGCGCGAGGGGTCAGCCCCAGCATTTT,CASSARGQPQHF
TRBV10-3,TRBJ1-4,.,.,TGTGTCATCAGTGGAGGGACAAAGGGAGAAAAACTGTTTTTT,CVISGGTKGEKLFF
TRBV4-2,TRBJ1-1,.,.,TGTGCCAGCGCCGGAATCGGAAGGGACACTGAAGCTTTCTTT,CASAGIGRDTEAFF
TRBV11-3,TRBJ2-3,TRBD2,.,TGTGCCAGCAGCTTAGGGCTGCTAGCGGGGGGCACAGATACGCAGTATTTT,CASSLGLLAGGTDTQYF
TRBV5-6,TRBJ1-2,TRBD1,few,TGTGCCAGCAGCTTGACGGACAGGGGGTCTGGCTACACCTTC,CASSLTDRGSGYTF
TRBV5-1,TRBJ2-5,TRBD2,.,TGCGCCAGCAGCTTGAGGACTAGCGGGGGCCAAGAGACCCAGTACTTC,CASSLRTSGGQETQYF
TRBV10-3,TRBJ1-2,.,few,TGTGCCATCAGTGAGTCCAGGGCTGGCTACACCTTC,CAISESRAGYTF
TRBV7-9,TRBJ1-2,.,.,TGTGCCAGCAGCTTGACAATAACTGGACAAAACTATGGCTACACCTTC,CASSLTITGQNYGYTF
TRBV30,TRBJ1-1,.,.,TGTGCCTGGAGTGGTAGGGTATCCTTCCTGAACACTGAAGCTTTCTTT,CAWSGRVSFLNTEAFF
TRBV19,TRBJ2-1,.,.,TGTGCCAGTAGTATAGGGACTTTCTCCTACAATGAGCAGTTCTTC,CASSIGTFSYNEQFF
TRBV7-9,TRBJ1-4,.,.,TGTGCCAGCAGCCCCGGGTGGACTAATGAAAAACTGTTTTTT,CASSPGWTNEKLFF
TRBV4-2,TRBJ1-4,.,.,TGTGCCAGCAGCCAGGGAGTCGGACCGCTATGGGAAAAAAAACTGTTTTTT,CASSQGVGPLWEKKLFF
TRBV30,TRBJ2-7,.,.,TGTGCCTGGACCCCCGGGACACCTACCTACGAGCAGTACTTC,CAWTPGTPTYEQYF
TRBV4-2,TRBJ1-5,.,few,TGTGCCAGCAGCTCGGTGGGGCCCAATCAGCCCCAGCATTTT,CASSSVGPNQPQHF
TRBV18,TRBJ1-5,.,.,TGTGCCAGCTCACCGGGGGGTTCGGGCAATCAGCCCCAGCATTTT,CASSPGGSGNQPQHF
TRBV5-1,TRBJ2-7,TRBD1,.,TGCGCCAGCAGCTACCAGACAGGGAGCTCCTACGAGCAGTACTTC,CASSYQTGSSYEQYF
TRBV4-1,TRBJ2-5,TRBD2,.,TGCGCCAGCAGCCAAGATCGGGGACTAGATCCAGAGACCCAGTACTTC,CASSQDRGLDPETQYF